The 9 T cell receptor beta chains presented below share a single source sample, sequenced in a study of PD-1 blockade in classical Hodgkin lymphoma (dated by TCRdb to the early 2020s). The method was the immunoSEQ multiplex PCR assay. This is the immuneACCESS table as TCRdb keeps it, with only in-frame sequences that have V and J called. A part of the clones is gone; compared with another copy, unresolved V genes explain less than half, and the rest is unexplained. The table for this sample lists 150,000 or so clones; just under 80% of them were counted only once. The biggest ten clones account for roughly 9.2% of the sample. Taken with the paper, the label for time point translates to: cycle 2 day 1 (C2D1) of nivolumab. Every trial patient had relapsed following autologous stem cell transplantation, and prior brentuximab vedotin exposure was what differed among cohorts A, B and C. This material consisted of peripheral blood mononuclear cells (PBMCs), taken before the second cycle of nivolumab. These receptors all stem from a human donor with classical Hodgkin lymphoma.

This rearrangement joins TRBV6-5 to TRBJ2-2; D is unclear. This CDR3 has 13 residues. From germline, CDR1 is MNHEY and CDR2 SVGAGI. Between the trimmed V and J ends, which lost 0 bases and 9 bases, there was a span of 8 bases. CDR3 residues: CASSYSSARELFF. The CDR3 region has the DNA TGTGCCAGCAGTTACTCGAGTGCCCGGGAGCTGTTTTTT.

V usage is TRBV7-2 and J usage is TRBJ2-7, with D unclear. From germline, CDR1 is SGHTA and CDR2 FQGNSA. Trimming took 2 bases from V and 7 from J, leaving 12 bases between them. The CDR3 length is 13 residues. The CDR3 region is CASSLNGIGEQYF. DNA of the CDR3: TGTGCCAGCAGCTTAAATGGGATTGGGGAGCAGTACTTC. Together with reference TRBV7-2 and TRBJ2-7, the CDR3 gives the full variable domain: GAGVSQSPSNKVTEKGKDVELRCDPISGHTALYWYRQSLGQGLEFLIYFQGNSAPDKSGLPSDRFSAERTGGSVSTLTIQRTQQEDSAVYLCASSLNGIGEQYFGPGTRLTVT.

The genes are TRBV9 and TRBJ1-1; possibly TRBD1 for D (5 bases). The CDR3 runs to 13 residues. V was cut by 5 bases and J by 3 bases, with 11 bases left in between. Germline CDR1 reads SGDLS; CDR2 reads YYNGEE. Here the CDR3 reads CASRRGIDTEAFF. The CDR3 bases are TGTGCCAGCAGGAGGGGTATTGACACTGAAGCTTTCTTT.

This CDR3 is CASSLGGQGNNEQFF. The CDR3 DNA is TGCGCCAGCAGCTTGGGCGGACAAGGGAACAATGAGCAGTTCTTC. The rearrangement links TRBV5-1 to TRBJ2-1; D perhaps matches TRBD1 (5 bases). V was clipped by 0 bases and J by 5 bases, with 12 bases between them. There are 15 residues in the CDR3. CDR1 and CDR2 (germline): SGHRS, YFSETQ.

This chain connects TRBV4-1 to TRBJ2-1; 12 nucleotides align to TRBD2. The V and J ends lost 3 bases and 4 bases, in that order; junction bases with no gene match: 4. Germline CDR1 and CDR2: MGHRA and YSYEKL. The CDR3 runs 16 residues. DNA for the CDR3: TGCGCCAGCAGCCACCTAGCGGGGGGGGGATACAATGAGCAGTTCTTC. Protein sequence: CASSHLAGGGYNEQFF.

The chain combines TRBV18 with TRBJ2-5; 9 nucleotides match TRBD2. Germline-derived CDR1 and CDR2 are KGHSH and LQKENI. V dropped 0 bases and J dropped 1; count of bases not matched to a gene: 0. This CDR3 spans 15 amino acids. CDR3 loop: CASSPPTSGQETQYF. CDR3 coding DNA: TGTGCCAGCTCACCACCGACTAGCGGCCAAGAGACCCAGTACTTC.

This clone was seen a single time. This chain links TRBV7-9 with TRBJ1-1; no clear D. Germline assignment: CDR1 SEHNR and CDR2 FQNEAQ (reference sequence). This CDR3 region has 14 residues. The V gene lost 0 bases and the J gene lost 5 bases, with 10 bases spanning the gap. CDR3 sequence reads: CASSLAGPVTEAFF. In DNA form, the CDR3 reads TGTGCCAGCAGCTTAGCGGGTCCCGTGACTGAAGCTTTCTTT.

This clone showed up just a few times. The gene calls are TRBV28 and TRBJ2-7, with TRBD1 matching over 7 bases. Germline loops: CDR1 MDHEN, CDR2 SYDVKM. This CDR3 has 12 amino acids. V lost 10 bases to trimming and J lost 1 base; unmatched junction nucleotides: 4. In DNA form, the CDR3 reads TGTGCCACCCGGGGACAGTCCTACGAGCAGTACTTC. This translates into CATRGQSYEQYF.

The chain links TRBV4-3 to TRBJ2-7; D ambiguous. V was pared by 0 bases and J by 0 bases, with 9 bases between. The CDR3 extends over 15 amino acids. Germline CDR1 and CDR2: LGHNA and YSLEER. Here the CDR3 DNA reads TGCGCCAGCAGCCAAGAAGCAGCAAACTCCTACGAGCAGTACTTC. Encoded protein: CASSQEAANSYEQYF.